This section outlines one T cell receptor beta chain sequence together with its context. These data belong to a study of T cells in Graves' hyperthyroidism and ophthalmopathy. On the basis of clinical symptoms, serum thyroxine and TRAb, thyroid ultrasound and orbital computed tomography, diagnoses were made. Germline V gene data show CDR1 as SGHRS and CDR2 as YFSETQ. Trimming removed 0 bases at V and 1 base at J, with 7 bases between. CDR3 length equals 14 residues. Researchers took RNA transcripts and amplified the TCR beta CDR3 regions from them. The HTBI primer set served for first-round RT-PCR of the TCR CDR3. TCRdb re-called the multiplex PCR reads through MiXCR, storing one row per CDR3 protein. Of over 300,000 distinct CDR3 sequences in the sample, 11% to 15% were seen once.

The specimen was blood. This clonotype originated in a woman aged 60-75 years with Graves' hyperthyroidism. The chain combines TRBV5-1 with TRBJ1-2; D remains ambiguous. The CDR3 sequence is CASSLESFNYGYTF. The CDR3 nucleotides are TGCGCCAGCAGCTTGGAGAGTTTTAACTATGGCTACACCTTC.